A single T cell receptor beta chain is shown here with its context. The antigen remains undetermined. The data belong to a study of shared clonotypes between healthy human individuals. Overall study context: Those who served as donors were a couple of women and three men between the ages of 18 and 49.

Study conclusions and caveats: An effect of sequencing depth on clonotype sharing among donors was expected.

When replicate PCRs were run on sorted subsets, they used around 0.2 ug DNA, some 33,000 T cell genomes. TCRdb keeps only in-frame clones here, not all; method: immunoSEQ multiplex PCR. The sample contains roughly 700,000 clones, roughly 87% of which appear only once. The CDR3 sequence is 18 residues long. Per germline, CDR1 SNHLY and CDR2 FYNNEI. Losses at the gene ends were 2 bases for V and 4 bases for J; bases not matched to a gene: 11. The specimen was memory CD8+ T cells from PBMCs. Subset here: CD45RO+ cells pooled with CCR7-negative TemRA cells. This receptor was obtained from a man between 18 and 29 years old in good health. Some clones in this sample may be carry-over from other donors' samples. The V gene is TRBV2, the J gene TRBJ2-1; 10 bases agree with TRBD2. CDR3 in DNA: TGTGCCAGCAGTGAACGACTAGCGGGCGTCGGAGGGTACAATGAGCAGTTCTTC. Its translation: CASSERLAGVGGYNEQFF.